Following are 2 T cell receptor beta chains from one sample sequenced in a study of T cell responses to AZD1222 COVID-19 vaccine. Here immunoSEQ multiplex PCR was the method, and the copy in TCRdb shows in-frame clones only, minus some. The repertoire holds about 270,000 clones, 94% seen once, with roughly 0.6% in the top ten. Sequenced here: peripheral blood, sampled 28 days after the second AZD1222 dose. The receptors here all came from an adult who received the AZD1222 COVID-19 vaccine.

J is TRBJ2-2 and V is TRBV11-3, with 8 bases fitting TRBD2. Germline V gives CDR1 SGHNT, CDR2 YENEEA. The CDR3 spans 16 residues. With 4 bases clipped from V and 1 base from J, the junction kept 5 bases outside the gene matches. The CDR3 DNA reads TGTGCCAGCAGCTCGGAGACTAGCGTGAACACCGGGGAGCTGTTTTTT. It is translated as CASSSETSVNTGELFF.

The chain combines TRBV7-2 with TRBJ2-7; TRBD1 agrees at 9 bases. V was clipped by 5 bases and J by 4 bases; unmatched bases: 6. The CDR3 sequence is 14 residues long. Germline V CDR1 and CDR2: SGHTA, FQGNSA. The DNA of the CDR3 is TGTGCCAGCAGCCAGGGACAGGGACAATACGAGCAGTACTTC. This sequence encodes CASSQGQGQYEQYF. The whole variable domain, filled in from reference TRBV7-2 and TRBJ2-7, reads GAGVSQSPSNKVTEKGKDVELRCDPISGHTALYWYRQSLGQGLEFLIYFQGNSAPDKSGLPSDRFSAERTGGSVSTLTIQRTQQEDSAVYLCASSQGQGQYEQYFGPGTRLTVT.